One and the same sample provided the 20 T cell receptor beta chains below, sequenced in a study of cytomegalovirus exposure and HLA in healthy donors. PCR was performed using 60 Vbeta and 13 Jbeta primers. The repertoire was sequenced with immunoSEQ multiplex PCR; TCRdb's copy has only in-frame clones and lacks some. The sample records 100,000 or so clones, over 65% being singletons. Material for sequencing was PBMCs. The source of these receptors is a female donor in good health and CMV-seronegative.

The CDR3 nucleotides read TGTGCCAGCAGCGCGTCCGGGAGAGAGACCCAGTACTTC. Translation: CASSASGRETQYF. The rearrangement uses TRBV9 and TRBJ2-5; D perhaps matches TRBD2 (6 bases). Germline CDR1 reads SGDLS; CDR2 reads YYNGEE. V lost 3 bases, J lost 4 bases, and 10 bases lay in between. This CDR3 has 13 residues.

The sample holds a few counts of this clone. The rearrangement joins TRBV27 to TRBJ1-2, with unresolved D. The V gene's germline CDR1 is MNHEY and CDR2 SMNVEV (reference sequence). The V gene lost 3 bases and the J gene lost 4 bases, with 9 bases spanning the gap. The CDR3 spans 13 residues. In nucleotides, the CDR3 is TGTGCCAGCAGTTTCGGGGTTAGCTATGGCTACACCTTC. Its protein is CASSFGVSYGYTF.

The chain carries TRBV19 and TRBJ2-2, with D perhaps matching TRBD1 (6 bases). There are 15 residues in the CDR3. Looked up from germline, CDR1 is LNHDA and CDR2 is SQIVND (reference sequence). V lost 5 bases, J lost 4 bases, and 14 bases lay in between. This CDR3 reads CASSGRTDSTGELFF. For the CDR3, the DNA is TGTGCCAGTAGTGGTCGGACAGACAGCACCGGGGAGCTGTTTTTT.

The rearrangement joins TRBV5-1 to TRBJ2-7, with TRBD2 matching 7 bases. The V gene end was trimmed by 4 bases and the J gene end by 0 bases; junction bases not matched to a gene: 4. In germline, CDR1 is SGHRS, CDR2 YFSETQ. There are 14 residues in the CDR3. The CDR3 loop reads CASSEGGSSYEQYF. DNA for the CDR3: TGCGCCAGCAGCGAGGGAGGGAGCTCCTACGAGCAGTACTTC.

The CDR3: CASSTRQGPFNSPLHF. CDR3 DNA sequence: TGTGCCAGTAGTACCCGACAGGGTCCATTTAATTCACCCCTCCACTTT. The chain combines TRBV19 with TRBJ1-6, with 7 bases fitting TRBD1. Germline V gene lookup returns CDR1 LNHDA and CDR2 SQIVND (reference sequence). This CDR3 has 16 residues. With 4 bases clipped from V and 6 bases from J, the junction kept 9 bases outside the gene matches.

The V and J genes are TRBV5-6 and TRBJ2-1, with no clear D. The germline V gene encodes CDR1 SGHDT and CDR2 YYEEEE. The V end lost 3 bases, the J end lost 0 bases, and 19 bases lay between the germline ends. CDR3 length: 18 residues. CDR3 protein: CASSSNMVVASSYNEQFF. The CDR3 DNA sequence: TGTGCCAGCAGCTCAAATATGGTAGTCGCAAGCTCCTACAATGAGCAGTTCTTC.

The rearrangement joins TRBV10-3 to TRBJ1-1, with D possibly TRBD1 on 5 matching bases. V lost 7 bases, J lost 1 base, and 10 bases lay in between. This CDR3 spans 13 amino acids. Germline-derived CDR1 and CDR2 are ENHRY and SYGVKD. CDR3 loop: CAITHDRNTEAFF. The CDR3, as DNA: TGTGCCATCACACATGACAGGAACACTGAAGCTTTCTTT.

This clone was seen a handful of times. The CDR3 DNA reads TGTGCCAGCAGCCCGGGGAGGGGGACTGAAGCTTTCTTT. Encoded protein: CASSPGRGTEAFF. The rearrangement links TRBV7-9 to TRBJ1-1; tentatively, D is TRBD1 (6 bases). V was trimmed by 5 bases and J by 5 bases, leaving 12 bases between them. The germline V gene encodes CDR1 SEHNR and CDR2 FQNEAQ (reference sequence). The CDR3 sequence is 13 residues long.

This chain uses TRBV11-1 with TRBJ2-5; D is perhaps TRBD1 (5 bases). The CDR3 totals 16 residues. The V gene's germline CDR1 is SGHAT and CDR2 FQDESV (reference sequence). The V gene lost 0 bases and the J gene lost 4 bases, with 15 bases spanning the gap. The CDR3 loop reads CASSLAVGAGIETQYF. CDR3 DNA: TGTGCCAGCAGCTTAGCGGTCGGCGCAGGGATAGAGACCCAGTACTTC.

This sequence joins TRBV7-2 and TRBJ2-1; D might be TRBD2 (6 bases). This CDR3 region has 16 residues. Germline CDR1 reads SGHTA; CDR2 reads FQGNSA. The ends were cut back, 3 bases at V and 0 bases at J, with 12 bases in the middle. CDR3 bases: TGTGCCAGCAGCTTGAGAGCGGGTAGCTCCTACAATGAGCAGTTCTTC. Protein sequence: CASSLRAGSSYNEQFF. The full variable domain, its missing parts supplied by reference TRBV7-2 and TRBJ2-1, is GAGVSQSPSNKVTEKGKDVELRCDPISGHTALYWYRQSLGQGLEFLIYFQGNSAPDKSGLPSDRFSAERTGGSVSTLTIQRTQQEDSAVYLCASSLRAGSSYNEQFFGPGTRLTVL.

The V gene is TRBV7-9, the J gene TRBJ1-1; TRBD1 might be the D (6 bases). This CDR3 is built from 15 residues. The V and J ends lost 4 bases and 0 bases respectively, with 12 bases between them. Germline V gene sequence: CDR1 SEHNR, CDR2 FQNEAQ (reference sequence). CDR3 in DNA: TGTGCCAGCAGCTCTCTGGACAGTATGAACACTGAAGCTTTCTTT. It specifies CASSSLDSMNTEAFF.

The chain recombines TRBV5-4 with TRBJ2-3, with 15 bases fitting TRBD2. After removal of 4 bases from V and 5 bases from J, the junction contained 5 bases not matched to a gene. Looked up from germline, CDR1 is SGHNT and CDR2 is YYREEE (reference sequence). The CDR3 consists of 16 residues. The CDR3 reads CASSGLAGGRGDTQYF. CDR3 DNA sequence: TGTGCCAGCAGCGGACTAGCGGGGGGGAGGGGAGATACGCAGTATTTT.

The chain is built from TRBV27 and TRBJ1-4; 9 bases are a match to TRBD1. The CDR3 covers 14 residues. Germline CDR1 reads MNHEY; CDR2 reads SMNVEV (reference sequence). The V segment lost 6 bases and the J segment 8 bases; nucleotides outside the gene matches: 7. The CDR3 bases are TGTGCCAGCAGAAACAGGGGGCTGAGGGAAAAACTGTTTTTT. Its protein is CASRNRGLREKLFF. The variable domain in full, with the rest retrieved from reference TRBV27 and TRBJ1-4, is EAQVTQNPRYLITVTGKKLTVTCSQNMNHEYMSWYRQDPGLGLRQIYYSMNVEVTDKGDVPEGYKVSRKEKRNFPLILESPSPNQTSLYFCASRNRGLREKLFFGSGTQLSVL.

This chain joins TRBV7-8 and TRBJ2-5; 12 positions match TRBD2. TRBJ2-7 matches the DNA end more closely, so the J call is doubtful. The CDR3 totals 14 residues. CDR1 and CDR2 from the germline V gene are SGHVS and FQNEAQ. CDR3 in amino acids: CASSLLAGGGEQYF. The CDR3, as DNA: TGTGCCAGCAGCCTTCTAGCGGGGGGGGGCGAGCAGTACTTC.

The V gene is TRBV5-6, the J gene TRBJ1-2; D gene uncertain. V lost 1 base and J 2 bases, leaving 9 bases between the germline ends. This CDR3 has 14 amino acids. The V gene's germline CDR1 is SGHDT and CDR2 YYEEEE. The CDR3 sequence: CASSLFGRNYGYTF. CDR3 nucleotide sequence: TGTGCCAGCAGCTTGTTTGGCAGAAACTATGGCTACACCTTC. The variable domain in full, with the rest retrieved from reference TRBV5-6 and TRBJ1-2, is DAGVTQSPTHLIKTRGQQVTLRCSPKSGHDTVSWYQQALGQGPQFIFQYYEEEERQRGNFPDRFSGHQFPNYSSELNVNALLLGDSALYLCASSLFGRNYGYTFGSGTRLTVV.

The chain has TRBV5-5 and TRBJ2-7, with D perhaps TRBD1 (6 bases). Germline loops: CDR1 SGHKS, CDR2 YYEKEE (reference sequence). V lost 6 bases and J lost 2, with 15 bases in between. The CDR3 loop spans 14 amino acids. The CDR3 loop reads CASNPRGTTYEQYF. The CDR3 nucleotides read TGTGCCAGCAACCCCAGGGGAACTACCTACGAGCAGTACTTC.

V usage is TRBV18 and J usage is TRBJ1-6; 7 bases agree with TRBD1. Germline CDR1 KGHSH, CDR2 LQKENI. The junction had 20 bases not matched to a gene; V was cut back by 3 bases and J by 6 bases. This CDR3 region has 20 residues. The CDR3, as DNA: TGTGCCAGCTCACCTATACCCCGGGACAGCCACAATTTCCCTAATTCACCCCTCCACTTT. This encodes CASSPIPRDSHNFPNSPLHF. Using reference TRBV18 and TRBJ1-6 for the parts outside the CDR3, the full variable domain is NAGVMQNPRHLVRRRGQEARLRCSPMKGHSHVYWYRQLPEEGLKFMVYLQKENIIDESGMPKERFSAEFPKEGPSILRIQQVVRGDSAAYFCASSPIPRDSHNFPNSPLHFGNGTRLTVT.

V is TRBV7-2 and J is TRBJ1-3; D not certain. In germline, CDR1 is SGHTA, CDR2 FQGNSA. The CDR3 spans 15 residues. Between the trimmed V and J ends, which lost 1 base and 0 bases, there was a span of 7 bases. The CDR3 loop is CASSLERRSGNTIYF. The CDR3 DNA reads TGTGCCAGCAGCTTAGAGAGGCGCTCTGGAAACACCATATATTTT.

The chain combines TRBV5-5 with TRBJ1-1, with TRBD1 matching over 8 bases. The CDR3 spans 14 residues. The V gene's germline CDR1 is SGHKS and CDR2 YYEKEE (reference sequence). J lost 1 base, V lost 5 bases, and 4 bases had no gene match. In DNA, the CDR3 is TGTGCCAGCAGTTTCGACAGGGGGAACACTGAAGCTTTCTTT. This codes for CASSFDRGNTEAFF. The entire variable domain, with the rest obtained from reference TRBV5-5 and TRBJ1-1, is as follows: DAGVTQSPTHLIKTRGQQVTLRCSPISGHKSVSWYQQVLGQGPQFIFQYYEKEERGRGNFPDRFSARQFPNYSSELNVNALLLGDSALYLCASSFDRGNTEAFFGQGTRLTVV.

The chain joins TRBV10-1 to TRBJ1-1; 9 positions match TRBD1. The V and J ends lost 3 bases and 6 bases, in that order; junction bases with no gene match: 5. CDR1 and CDR2 from the germline V gene are WNHNN and SYGVQD (reference sequence). The CDR3 covers 14 residues. The CDR3 sequence: CASSDTGGPAEAFF. Here the CDR3 DNA reads TGCGCCAGCAGTGACACAGGGGGCCCGGCTGAAGCTTTCTTT.